This T cell receptor beta chain is drawn from a study of CD8+ T cells in alopecia areata. Turning to the study itself: Percent affected scalp area, the SALT score, rated treated patients' severity.

Treatment of the sample: oral pan-JAK inhibitor, 5-10 mg twice daily. Reverse transcribed after extraction, RNA yielded cDNA as the sequencing template. Clones were read by immunoSEQ multiplex PCR, and TCRdb kept only the in-frame ones, dropping some. The sample lists under 350,000 clones; more than 45% were seen once. Study results and limitations: Many of the expanded lesional clones endured in scalp and blood while on tofacitinib.

Germline V CDR1 and CDR2: SGHRS, YFSETQ. This CDR3 spans 18 amino acids. V was shortened by 3 bases and J by 1 base, with 19 bases between the two germline ends. As regards this clone: The antigen is not known.

The origin of this receptor is a human donor with alopecia areata. Sequenced material: CD4+ T cells sorted from blood, taken at week 24, from a patient treated with tofacitinib. The chain uses TRBV5-1 and TRBJ2-2; D remains unclear. The CDR3 coding sequence is TGCGCCAGCAGCTACGTCGGGCGGCGGAGCGTGAACACCGGGGAGCTGTTTTTT. This sequence encodes CASSYVGRRSVNTGELFF.